This T cell receptor beta chain is drawn from a study of CD8 T cells in Susac syndrome. Regarding the study as a whole: As the study acknowledged, the number of individuals who were part of its TCR sequencing and HLA analysis was relatively small.

CDR1 DFQATT and CDR2 SNEGSKA come from the germline V gene (reference sequence). V lost 3 bases, J lost 0 bases, and 9 bases lay in between. This CDR3 has 14 residues. Fulfillment of recently defined diagnostic criteria for definite or probable disease was shown by the patients with Susac syndrome. About this clonotype itself: The antigen remains undetermined.

The RNA input was roughly 0.45 to 1 ug, and it was reverse transcribed with random hexamers. immunoSEQ multiplex PCR amplified TCR beta CDR3 across 54 Vbeta, 13 Jbeta. TCRdb called the immunoSEQ multiplex PCR reads again in MiXCR, with one record for every CDR3 protein. Found here are approximately 180,000 distinct CDR3 sequences, roughly 94% of them singletons; the top ten hold around 0.095%. The sequence derives from a human donor with Susac syndrome. V gene TRBV20-1 combines with J gene TRBJ1-5; D gene unclear. The specimen was CD4+ T cells from PBMCs. DNA for the CDR3: TGCAGTGCTAGGTCGGGGTATAGCAATCAGCCCCAGCATTTT. Protein product: CSARSGYSNQPQHF.